A selection of T cell receptor beta chains follows, all from one sample in a study of blood T cell repertoires in COVID-19. Sequenced by immunoSEQ multiplex PCR; TCRdb stores in-frame clones only, minus some. The sample holds 250,000 to 300,000 clones, 80% to 90% seen once. The material sequenced was PBMCs or T cells enriched from blood (not recorded which). The receptors shown here come from a man aged 18 to 30 who had recovered from COVID-19. Both conserved end residues are part of each CDR3. The order of the fields is CDR3 DNA, CDR3 protein, V gene, J gene, D gene, clone size, CDR3 length. D genes are given only for firm matches. Clone sizes are given selectively: once, few, many, or a class where the clone is expanded.

DNA: TGCGCCAGCAGCCAAGACGGTGGAAACACCATATATTTT
CDR3: CASSQDGGNTIYF
V: TRBV4-1
J: TRBJ1-3
D: NA
size: NA
length: 13

DNA: TGTGCCAGCAGCTTGGGTACGGGGAGCCGGGAAAAACTGTTTTTT
CDR3: CASSLGTGSREKLFF
V: TRBV7-8
J: TRBJ1-4
D: NA
size: NA
length: 15

DNA: TGCAGCGTTCCGTTCGAGGAGGGTTCCTGGAATGAGCAGTTCTTC
CDR3: CSVPFEEGSWNEQFF
V: TRBV29-1
J: TRBJ2-1
D: NA
size: NA
length: 15

DNA: TGTGCCAGCAGCCCAACAGGTCTCTCTGGAAACACCATATATTTT
CDR3: CASSPTGLSGNTIYF
V: TRBV7-9
J: TRBJ1-3
D: NA
size: NA
length: 15

DNA: TGTGCCAGCAGACAACTAGCGGGGGCCTCAGGGGAGACCCAGTACTTC
CDR3: CASRQLAGASGETQYF
V: TRBV7-9
J: TRBJ2-5
D: TRBD2
size: once
length: 16

DNA: TGTGCCAGCAGCCAGGTCTCAGGGTTGGCTAACTATGGCTACACCTTC
CDR3: CASSQVSGLANYGYTF
V: TRBV3-1/TRBV3-2
J: TRBJ1-2
D: NA
size: NA
length: 16

DNA: TGTGCCAGCAGCCCGCACTCCGGGAGGCTCGATGAGCAGTTCTTC
CDR3: CASSPHSGRLDEQFF
V: TRBV3-1/TRBV3-2
J: TRBJ2-1
D: TRBD2
size: NA
length: 15

DNA: TGTGCCAGCAGCTTGTTGCCCGACAGCGTTCAGAAACTGTTTTTT
CDR3: CASSLLPDSVQKLFF
V: TRBV5-4
J: TRBJ1-4
D: NA
size: NA
length: 15

DNA: TGTGCCAGCAGCGTCTCTAGCGGGATTGGCAATGAGCAGTTCTTC
CDR3: CASSVSSGIGNEQFF
V: TRBV9
J: TRBJ2-1
D: TRBD2
size: NA
length: 15

DNA: TGTGCCAGAAGCCAGCGCAGGGAGGGTTTAAATGGCTACACCTTC
CDR3: CARSQRREGLNGYTF
V: TRBV5-3
J: TRBJ1-2
D: NA
size: few
length: 15

DNA: TGTGCCAGCAGCTTAGAACAGCCCTACGAGCAGTACTTC
CDR3: CASSLEQPYEQYF
V: TRBV7-6
J: TRBJ2-7
D: NA
size: NA
length: 13

DNA: TGTGCCAGTAGGTCTACTTCGACAGGTGGGGGTTCACCCCTCCACTTT
CDR3: CASRSTSTGGGSPLHF
V: TRBV19
J: TRBJ1-6
D: NA
size: once
length: 16

DNA: TGTGCCTGGAACCAGGCGATCCAAGAGACCCAGTACTTC
CDR3: CAWNQAIQETQYF
V: TRBV30
J: TRBJ2-5
D: NA
size: NA
length: 13

DNA: TGTGCCATCAGTGAGGGCGGCGAGACCCAGTACTTC
CDR3: CAISEGGETQYF
V: TRBV10-3
J: TRBJ2-5
D: NA
size: NA
length: 12

DNA: TGTGCCAGCAGCTCAGCTCATGCGGGAGAAGGCAATGAGCAGTTCTTC
CDR3: CASSSAHAGEGNEQFF
V: TRBV5-4
J: TRBJ2-1
D: TRBD2
size: NA
length: 16

DNA: TGCAGCGTTGAGGGCCAGGGGACGGACGAGCAGTACTTC
CDR3: CSVEGQGTDEQYF
V: TRBV29-1
J: TRBJ2-7
D: NA
size: NA
length: 13

DNA: TGTGCCAGCAGTTTTGGGGGAGGCTATGGCTACACCTTC
CDR3: CASSFGGGYGYTF
V: TRBV12-3/TRBV12-4
J: TRBJ1-2
D: NA
size: NA
length: 13

DNA: TGTGCCAGCAGTAACGTCGAGGACAGGGTGGAACGTCGGTACGAGCAGTACTTC
CDR3: CASSNVEDRVERRYEQYF
V: TRBV21-1
J: TRBJ2-7
D: NA
size: NA
length: 18

DNA: TGCGCCAGCAGCCAAGGGGCAGGGTATACCACTGAAGCTTTCTTT
CDR3: CASSQGAGYTTEAFF
V: TRBV4-1
J: TRBJ1-1
D: NA
size: few
length: 15

DNA: TGTGCCAGCTCACCGGACGGACTAGCGGTAGTCGGGGATACGCAGTATTTT
CDR3: CASSPDGLAVVGDTQYF
V: TRBV18
J: TRBJ2-3
D: TRBD2
size: NA
length: 17

DNA: TGTGCTAGTGTTCGCGCAGGGGCATCTGGCACTGAAGCTTTCTTT
CDR3: CASVRAGASGTEAFF
V: TRBV12-5
J: TRBJ1-1
D: NA
size: NA
length: 15

DNA: TGTGCCAGCAGTTACAACGAGGGGACTCTTGAAGCTTTCTTT
CDR3: CASSYNEGTLEAFF
V: TRBV6-5
J: TRBJ1-1
D: NA
size: NA
length: 14

DNA: TGTGCCTGGACTAGCGGGAGCCGTGAGCAGTTCTTC
CDR3: CAWTSGSREQFF
V: TRBV30
J: TRBJ2-1
D: TRBD2
size: once
length: 12

DNA: TGCGCCAGCAGCCAAGGGGGCAGTTATGGCTACACCTTC
CDR3: CASSQGGSYGYTF
V: TRBV4-1
J: TRBJ1-2
D: NA
size: NA
length: 13

DNA: TGTGCCAGCAGCCAAGAACAGGGAATCACTGAAGCTTTCTTT
CDR3: CASSQEQGITEAFF
V: TRBV4-2
J: TRBJ1-1
D: NA
size: NA
length: 14

DNA: TGTGCCATCAGTGAGCCCTTTCCCGGGACATTGAACTATGGCTACACCTTC
CDR3: CAISEPFPGTLNYGYTF
V: TRBV10-3
J: TRBJ1-2
D: NA
size: few
length: 17

DNA: TGTGCCAGCAGCACTCACACGGCCGACAACTTCTATGGCTACACCTTC
CDR3: CASSTHTADNFYGYTF
V: TRBV11-2
J: TRBJ1-2
D: NA
size: NA
length: 16

DNA: TGTGCCAGCTCATTTTACTCAGTTGGGCAGAGCTCTGGAAACACCATATATTTT
CDR3: CASSFYSVGQSSGNTIYF
V: TRBV18
J: TRBJ1-3
D: NA
size: NA
length: 18

DNA: TGTGCCAGTAGTATTTTAGCGGGACATTATGAGCAGTTCTTC
CDR3: CASSILAGHYEQFF
V: TRBV19
J: TRBJ2-1
D: TRBD2
size: NA
length: 14

DNA: TGTGCCAGCAGTGAAAGAGGACAGGGACATCAGCCCCAGCATTTT
CDR3: CASSERGQGHQPQHF
V: TRBV6-1
J: TRBJ1-5
D: TRBD1
size: NA
length: 15

DNA: TGCGCCAGCAGCTTGGGTTACCGGGACAGGGATCCAGATACGCAGTATTTT
CDR3: CASSLGYRDRDPDTQYF
V: TRBV5-1
J: TRBJ2-3
D: TRBD1
size: NA
length: 17

DNA: TGTGCCAGCTCACGGACAGGGGGGGAGACCCAGTACTTC
CDR3: CASSRTGGETQYF
V: TRBV18
J: TRBJ2-5
D: TRBD1
size: once
length: 13

DNA: TGTGCCAGCAGTGAACCCGGGACACCATACGAGCAGTACTTC
CDR3: CASSEPGTPYEQYF
V: TRBV2
J: TRBJ2-7
D: NA
size: once
length: 14

DNA: TGTGCCAGCAGTCGTCCTAGCGGGGGCACAGATACGCAGTATTTT
CDR3: CASSRPSGGTDTQYF
V: TRBV2
J: TRBJ2-3
D: TRBD2
size: once
length: 15

DNA: TGTGCCAGCAGCACCGACACGCCGGGACTAGCGGGAGGGCCGGGGACCGGGGAGCTGTTTTTT
CDR3: CASSTDTPGLAGGPGTGELFF
V: TRBV9
J: TRBJ2-2
D: TRBD2
size: NA
length: 21

DNA: TGCGCCAGCAGCTCCGGGACTCCGAACACCGGGGAGCTGTTTTTT
CDR3: CASSSGTPNTGELFF
V: TRBV5-1
J: TRBJ2-2
D: NA
size: NA
length: 15

DNA: TGTGCCAGCAGCGCGGGGACAGGGGGGAACACTGAAGCTTTCTTT
CDR3: CASSAGTGGNTEAFF
V: TRBV6-5
J: TRBJ1-1
D: TRBD1
size: once
length: 15

DNA: TGCGCCAGCAGCCAAACCTGGGACAACGAGCAGTACTTC
CDR3: CASSQTWDNEQYF
V: TRBV4-1
J: TRBJ2-7
D: NA
size: NA
length: 13

DNA: TGCGCCAGCAGCTTTGGTAGCGGGATTTCGGGAGAGACCCAGTACTTC
CDR3: CASSFGSGISGETQYF
V: TRBV5-1
J: TRBJ2-5
D: TRBD2
size: NA
length: 16